This T cell receptor beta chain was identified during a study of tumor-infiltrating lymphocytes in localized non-small cell lung cancer. The length of the CDR3 is 13 residues. With 1 base removed from V and 0 bases from J, the gap between germline ends came to 7 bases. CDR1 is GTSNPN and CDR2 is SVGIG in the germline V gene (reference sequence). A note on this clone: Its antigen remains unknown.

General study results and limits: Tumors had more T cell infiltration than uninvolved lung, per TCRbeta sequencing and CD3 counts.

Produced via immunoSEQ multiplex PCR; TCRdb's table is partial and in-frame only. The sample shows around 25,000 clones, 69% of them seen only once. This clonotype was sampled from a human donor with non-small cell lung cancer. The sequenced material came from lung tumor tissue. J is TRBJ2-7 and V is TRBV30; maybe TRBD2 (5 bases). The CDR3 reads CAWSAADSYEQYF. The DNA of the CDR3 is TGTGCCTGGAGTGCAGCGGACTCCTACGAGCAGTACTTC.